This TCR beta chain was sequenced in a study of response to subunit inactivated influenza vaccine (dated by TCRdb to 2017 to 2018). The study in broad terms: Deep quantitative profiling of the T cell receptor repertoire was used in the study to follow responses to a trivalent subunit inactivated influenza vaccine. What the research found in general, with its limitations: It was suggested by the authors that each seasonal influenza vaccination may recruit only a limited number of new T cells.

This clonotype was observed a handful of times. Its antigen has not been determined. Within one base of it there is no much larger clone, and no base qualities were kept. The library was obtained by RT-PCR. The sequencer was an Illumina HiSeq 2500. The public reads were quality trimmed at Q25 with fastp and then assembled into clones with MiXCR by TCRdb, keeping productive beta chains. CDR3 protein sequences are deduplicated, and each keeps its most common genes and DNA. The sample table contains hundreds of thousands of distinct CDR3 sequences; only one count was recorded for 11% to 15% of them. Less than 8.5% of the sample rests with the top ten. The clonotype was recovered from a man aged 45-65 years who received an inactivated influenza vaccine. Donor details come from another sample of the same person, matched by shared clones. The sample consisted of PBMCs from blood, taken 14 to 15 days before vaccination.

The bases are TGCGCCAGCAGCCGGGTGACAGATAATTCACCCCTCCACTTT. Translated, this is CASSRVTDNSPLHF. Here the chain combines TRBV4-3 and TRBJ1-6; the D region possibly corresponds to TRBD1 (5 bases align). CDR1 and CDR2, per the germline V gene, are LGHNA and YSLEER. From the cysteine through the phenylalanine, the CDR3 covers 14 amino acids. Of all the DNA, just the CDR3 is kept, 42 bases in frame from base 1. V lost 4 bases and J lost 5 bases; the stretch between them is 9 bases long.